Below, 2 T cell receptor beta chains from the same sample are listed, as sequenced in a study of control samples from healthy donors and cancer patients. Only in-frame clones appear in the TCRdb table, and some are missing; sequencing was by immunoSEQ multiplex PCR. The sample includes 90,000 to 150,000 clones, around 88% of them seen just once. The specimen sequenced was blood. Receptors were obtained from a man in his forties in good health.

The V call is TRBV27, the J call TRBJ1-6; 7 bases line up with TRBD1. The CDR3 is made up of 18 amino acids. The V and J ends lost 7 bases and 7 bases, in that order; junction bases with no gene match: 19. The germline V gene encodes CDR1 MNHEY and CDR2 SMNVEV (reference sequence). The CDR3 nucleotides are TGTGCCAGCACAACCTATTACAGGAGACAGGGAGCGAATTCACCCCTCCACTTT. Its translation is CASTTYYRRQGANSPLHF.

In this sample, this clone turned up once. This chain uses TRBV6-5 with TRBJ2-1, with a possible D match to TRBD2 (5 bases). The CDR3 contains 11 residues. Germline V lookup: CDR1 MNHEY, CDR2 SVGAGI. Trimming left V 9 bases short and J 9 bases short, with 12 bases between. The CDR3 here is CASSSRVEQFF. DNA for the CDR3: TGTGCCAGTTCCTCGAGGGTTGAGCAGTTCTTC.